The T cell receptor delta chain described here comes from a study of γδ T cells in repeated Plasmodium falciparum infection. The overall study: The natural-infection arm compared Malian children under seasonal malaria with matched Australian children.

This clone was seen many times. Each sorted gammadelta sample had TRG and TRD chains sequenced. TCRdb fed the multiplex PCR reads into CATT to redo clone calling. The sample lists tens of thousands of delta-chain clones, almost 1.5% occurring once. Sequenced: gamma-delta T cells from blood. This TCR was sampled from a pool of human donors (malaria-infected and uninfected, not separated).

The DNA for the CDR3 is TGTGCTCTTGGGGCCTGCCTTCTCTATAGGCGGTACACCGATAAACTCATCTTT. Its protein product is CALGACLLYRRYTDKLIF. The V gene is TRDV1, the J gene TRDJ1, with a tentative D call TRDD2 (5 bases). V was clipped by 4 bases and J by 0 bases, with 21 bases between them. The CDR3 length is 18 residues. The germline V gene has CDR1 TSWWSYY and CDR2 QGS.